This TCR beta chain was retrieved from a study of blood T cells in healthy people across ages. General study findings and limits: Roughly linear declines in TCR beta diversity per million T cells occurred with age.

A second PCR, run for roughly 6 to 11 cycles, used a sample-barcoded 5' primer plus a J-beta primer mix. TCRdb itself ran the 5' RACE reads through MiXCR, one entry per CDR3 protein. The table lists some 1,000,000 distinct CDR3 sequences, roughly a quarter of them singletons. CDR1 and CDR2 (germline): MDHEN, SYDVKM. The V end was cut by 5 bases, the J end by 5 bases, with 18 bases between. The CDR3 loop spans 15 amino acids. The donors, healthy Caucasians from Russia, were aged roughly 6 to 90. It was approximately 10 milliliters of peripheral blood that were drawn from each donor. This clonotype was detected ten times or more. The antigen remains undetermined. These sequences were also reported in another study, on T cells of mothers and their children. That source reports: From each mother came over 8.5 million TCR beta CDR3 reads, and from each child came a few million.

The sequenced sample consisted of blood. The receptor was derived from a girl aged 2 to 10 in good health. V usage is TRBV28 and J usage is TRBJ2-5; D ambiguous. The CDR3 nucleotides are TGTGCCAGCAGTATCCTTGGGCAGGCTTGGGAGACCCAGTACTTC. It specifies CASSILGQAWETQYF.